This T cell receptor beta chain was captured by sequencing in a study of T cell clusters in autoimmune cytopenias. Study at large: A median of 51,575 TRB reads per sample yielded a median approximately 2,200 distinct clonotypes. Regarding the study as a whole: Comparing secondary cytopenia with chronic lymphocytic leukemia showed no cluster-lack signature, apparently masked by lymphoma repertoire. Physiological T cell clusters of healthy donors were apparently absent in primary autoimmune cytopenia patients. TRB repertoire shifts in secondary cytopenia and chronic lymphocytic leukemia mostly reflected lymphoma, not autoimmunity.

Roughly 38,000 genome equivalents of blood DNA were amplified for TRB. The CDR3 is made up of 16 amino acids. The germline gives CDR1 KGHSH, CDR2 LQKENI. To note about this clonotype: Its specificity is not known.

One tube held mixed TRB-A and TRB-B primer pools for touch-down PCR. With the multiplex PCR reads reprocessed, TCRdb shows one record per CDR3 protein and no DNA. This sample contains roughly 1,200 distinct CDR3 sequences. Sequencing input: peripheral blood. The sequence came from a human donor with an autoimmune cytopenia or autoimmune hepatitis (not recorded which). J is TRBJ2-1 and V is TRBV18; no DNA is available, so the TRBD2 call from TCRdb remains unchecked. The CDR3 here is CASSPLSSGDYNEQFF.